The rows below give T cell receptor beta chains drawn from one sample of a study of blood T cell repertoires in COVID-19. TCRdb keeps only in-frame clones here, not all; method: immunoSEQ multiplex PCR. The table has about 190,000 clones, 86% seen once; the top ten hold 4.5% to 6.5%. The specimen was PBMCs or T cells enriched from blood (not recorded which). The receptor source for this set is a man aged 35-49 years with acute COVID-19. Each CDR3 is given with its conserved first and last residue. Fields, in order: CDR3 length, J gene, V gene, CDR3 protein.

>16|TRBJ1-5|TRBV27
CASSLEGTVGNQPQHF
>14|TRBJ2-7|TRBV4-2
CASSPGAVSYEQYF
>15|TRBJ2-1|TRBV3-1/TRBV3-2
CASSPGTGTYNEQFF
>18|TRBJ2-1|TRBV7-7
CASSFQYAPGLGYNEQFF
>14|TRBJ2-7|TRBV4-2
CASSQDRISTEQYF
>14|TRBJ1-5|TRBV4-1
CASSPGQSNQPQHF
>15|TRBJ2-7|TRBV3-1/TRBV3-2
CASSRTGTGTYEQYF
>16|TRBJ2-3|TRBV19
CASSIRTGGTTDTQYF
>14|TRBJ2-7|TRBV5-1
CASSLPTVSYEQYF
>15|TRBJ1-3|TRBV7-7
CASSTGTEAGNTIYF
>11|TRBJ1-5|TRBV19
CASSIGQTPHF
>13|TRBJ1-5|TRBV27
CASKPGVNQPQHF
>14|TRBJ2-2|TRBV6-5
CASGLQGRTGELFF
>15|TRBJ2-7|TRBV4-1
CASSQEAGGSYEQYF
>13|TRBJ2-7|TRBV12-3/TRBV12-4
CASSLAGGGEQYF
>18|TRBJ2-7|TRBV7-6
CASSPVDLAGTVLYEQYF
>14|TRBJ1-2|TRBV19
CASSTPDSHYGYTF
>15|TRBJ2-3|TRBV19
CASSPTSGSTDTQYF
>15|TRBJ1-6|TRBV9
CASSVDGTDNSPLHF
>15|TRBJ2-5|TRBV2
CASSKDGLSGETQYF
>15|TRBJ2-7|TRBV2
CASSPTSGVTYEQYF
>14|TRBJ2-2|TRBV25-1
CASRGRGPSGELFF
>12|TRBJ1-5|TRBV2
CASTRSGQPQHF
>12|TRBJ1-4|TRBV10-3
CATCAGDEKLFF
>14|TRBJ2-3|TRBV10-3
CAISELGWTDTQYF
>12|TRBJ1-2|TRBV12-3/TRBV12-4
CASSLVSTGETF
>18|TRBJ2-1|TRBV28
CASSSPAAGQGIRNEQFF
>12|TRBJ1-2|TRBV11-2
CASSPGQYGYTF
>15|TRBJ2-1|TRBV7-6
CASTSTGSSYNEQFF
>13|TRBJ1-1|TRBV2
CASSDGMNTEAFF
>16|TRBJ2-4|TRBV7-8
CASSWVGALAKNIQYF